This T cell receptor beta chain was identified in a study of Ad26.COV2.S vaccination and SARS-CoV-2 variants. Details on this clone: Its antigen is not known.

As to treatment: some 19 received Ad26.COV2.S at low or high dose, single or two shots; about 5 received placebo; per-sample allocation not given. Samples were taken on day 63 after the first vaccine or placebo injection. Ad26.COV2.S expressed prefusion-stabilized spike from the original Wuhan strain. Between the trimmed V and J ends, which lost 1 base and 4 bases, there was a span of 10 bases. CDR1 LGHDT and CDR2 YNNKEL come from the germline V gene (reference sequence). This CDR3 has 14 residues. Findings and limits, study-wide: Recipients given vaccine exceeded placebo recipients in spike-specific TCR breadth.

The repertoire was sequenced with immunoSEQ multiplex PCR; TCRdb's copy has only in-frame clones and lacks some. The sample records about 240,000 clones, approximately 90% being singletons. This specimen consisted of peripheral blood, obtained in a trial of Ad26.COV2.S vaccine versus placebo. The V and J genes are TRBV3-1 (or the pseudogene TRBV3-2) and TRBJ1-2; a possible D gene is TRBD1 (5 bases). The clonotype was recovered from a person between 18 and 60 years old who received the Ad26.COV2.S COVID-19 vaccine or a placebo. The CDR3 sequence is CASSQVAGRYGYTF. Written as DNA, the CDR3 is TGTGCCAGCAGCCAAGTCGCAGGGCGCTATGGCTACACCTTC.